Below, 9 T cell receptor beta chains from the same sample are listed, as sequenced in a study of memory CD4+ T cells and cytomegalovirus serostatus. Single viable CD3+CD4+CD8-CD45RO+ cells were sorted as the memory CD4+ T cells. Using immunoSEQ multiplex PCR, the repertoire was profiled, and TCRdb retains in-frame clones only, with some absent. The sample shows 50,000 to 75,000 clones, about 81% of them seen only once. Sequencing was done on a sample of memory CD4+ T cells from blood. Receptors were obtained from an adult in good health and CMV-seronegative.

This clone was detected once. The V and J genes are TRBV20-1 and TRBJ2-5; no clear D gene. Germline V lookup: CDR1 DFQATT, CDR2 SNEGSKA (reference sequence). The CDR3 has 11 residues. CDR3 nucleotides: TGCATTCCCGTGGAGTGGGAGACCCAGTACTTC. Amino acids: CIPVEWETQYF.

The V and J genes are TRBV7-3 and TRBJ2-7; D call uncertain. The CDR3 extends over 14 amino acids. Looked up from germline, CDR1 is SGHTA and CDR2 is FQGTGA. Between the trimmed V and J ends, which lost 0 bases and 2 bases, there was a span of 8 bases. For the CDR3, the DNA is TGTGCCAGCAGCTTAACGTACAGTACCTACGAGCAGTACTTC. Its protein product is CASSLTYSTYEQYF.

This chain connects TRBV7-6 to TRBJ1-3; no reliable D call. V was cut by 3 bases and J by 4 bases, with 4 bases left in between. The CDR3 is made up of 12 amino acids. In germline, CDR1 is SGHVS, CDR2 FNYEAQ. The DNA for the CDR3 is TGTGCCAGCAGCTTTGTGGGAAACACCATATATTTT. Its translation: CASSFVGNTIYF.

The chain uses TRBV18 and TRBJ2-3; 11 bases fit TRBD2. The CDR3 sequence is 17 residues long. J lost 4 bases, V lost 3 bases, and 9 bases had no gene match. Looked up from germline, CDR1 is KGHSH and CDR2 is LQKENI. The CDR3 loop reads CASSPPSLAGGADTQYF. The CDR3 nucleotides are TGTGCCAGCTCACCTCCATCCCTAGCGGGGGGCGCAGATACGCAGTATTTT.

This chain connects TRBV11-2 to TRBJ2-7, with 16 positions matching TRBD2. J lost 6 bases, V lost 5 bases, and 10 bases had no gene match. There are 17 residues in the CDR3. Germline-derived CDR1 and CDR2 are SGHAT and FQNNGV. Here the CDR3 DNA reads TGTGCCAGCAGCCCGGGGACTAGCGGGAGGGCTACTGGCGAGCAGTACTTC. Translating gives CASSPGTSGRATGEQYF.

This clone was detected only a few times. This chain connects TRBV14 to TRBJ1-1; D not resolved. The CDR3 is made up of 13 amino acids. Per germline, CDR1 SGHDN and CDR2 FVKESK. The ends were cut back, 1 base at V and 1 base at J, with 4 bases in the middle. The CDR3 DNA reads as TGTGCCAGCAGCCAAGCAGGGAACACTGAAGCTTTCTTT. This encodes CASSQAGNTEAFF. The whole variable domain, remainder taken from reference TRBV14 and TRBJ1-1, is EAGVTQFPSHSVIEKGQTVTLRCDPISGHDNLYWYRRVMGKEIKFLLHFVKESKQDESGMPNNRFLAERTGGTYSTLKVQPAELEDSGVYFCASSQAGNTEAFFGQGTRLTVV.

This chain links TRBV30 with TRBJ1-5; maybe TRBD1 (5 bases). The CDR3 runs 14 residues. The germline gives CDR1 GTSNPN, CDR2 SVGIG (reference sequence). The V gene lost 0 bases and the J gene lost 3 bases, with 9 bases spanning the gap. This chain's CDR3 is CAWSVSTDNQPQHF. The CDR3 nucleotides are TGTGCCTGGAGTGTATCGACAGACAATCAGCCCCAGCATTTT.

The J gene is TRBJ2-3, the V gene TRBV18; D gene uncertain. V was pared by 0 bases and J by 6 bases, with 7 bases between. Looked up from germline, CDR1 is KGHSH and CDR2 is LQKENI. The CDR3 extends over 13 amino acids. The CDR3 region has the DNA TGTGCCAGCTCACCACCCCCTTCTGATACGCAGTATTTT. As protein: CASSPPPSDTQYF.

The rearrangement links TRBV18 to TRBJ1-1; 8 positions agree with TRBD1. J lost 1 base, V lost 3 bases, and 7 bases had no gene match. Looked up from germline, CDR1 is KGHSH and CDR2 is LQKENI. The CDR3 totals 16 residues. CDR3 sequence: CASSPDRAIGNTEAFF. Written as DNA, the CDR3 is TGTGCCAGCTCACCGGACAGGGCGATAGGGAACACTGAAGCTTTCTTT.